Listed below are T cell receptor beta chains from one sample, sequenced in a study of blood T cell repertoires in COVID-19. Some clones are missing from TCRdb's copy, which holds only in-frame ones; the method was immunoSEQ multiplex PCR. The table records approximately 220,000 clones, 83% of them present only once. The sequenced sample was peripheral blood. Every receptor here comes from a woman in her thirties or forties with active or convalescent COVID-19. Both conserved end residues are part of each CDR3. The order of the fields is CDR3 length, V gene, D gene, J gene, clone size, CDR3 DNA, CDR3 protein. A D gene is named only where the DNA matches it firmly. Only part of the rows carry a size: once, few, many, or a class if the clone is expanded.

13	TRBV19	NA	TRBJ2-3	NA	TGTGCCAGTAGTATGGACCGGGGAGATACGCAGTATTTT	CASSMDRGDTQYF
15	TRBV10-3	TRBD1	TRBJ2-5	NA	TGTGCCATCACCGACAGGGTTAATGACCAAGAGACCCAGTACTTC	CAITDRVNDQETQYF
17	TRBV5-1	TRBD1	TRBJ2-5	NA	TGCGCCAGCAGCTTCCCGGACAGGGGGAACTACCAAGAGACCCAGTACTTC	CASSFPDRGNYQETQYF
17	TRBV18	TRBD1	TRBJ1-6	once	TGTGCCAGCTCACCTTGGAGCCAGGGGGTTGGGGATTCACCCCTCCACTTT	CASSPWSQGVGDSPLHF
13	TRBV11-2	NA	TRBJ2-5	NA	TGTGCCAGCCAAAAGGCGGGCCAAGAGACCCAGTACTTC	CASQKAGQETQYF
18	TRBV7-2	TRBD2	TRBJ2-7	NA	TGTGCCAGCAGCCCCCGGATGGGTGTGGGAGGGCCCCTCTACGAGCAGTACTTC	CASSPRMGVGGPLYEQYF
16	TRBV4-2	TRBD2	TRBJ2-1	NA	TGTGCCAGCAGCCACGGGACTAGCGGGGGGGACAATGAGCAGTTCTTC	CASSHGTSGGDNEQFF
15	TRBV5-1	TRBD1	TRBJ2-3	NA	TGCGCCAGCAGCCACTCCGGGACAGGGTCAGATACGCAGTATTTT	CASSHSGTGSDTQYF
14	TRBV19	TRBD1	TRBJ1-2	NA	TGTGCCAGTAAAAAGGGGGCGGATAACTATGGCTACACCTTC	CASKKGADNYGYTF
15	TRBV7-6	TRBD1	TRBJ1-1	many	TGTGCCAGCAGCTCGTCACAGGGGGCGCACACTGAAGCTTTCTTT	CASSSSQGAHTEAFF
18	TRBV6-4	TRBD1	TRBJ1-5	NA	TGTGCCAGCAGTGACTCAGGGACAGGGAGTTATAGCAATCAGCCCCAGCATTTT	CASSDSGTGSYSNQPQHF
13	TRBV28	NA	TRBJ1-2	once	TGTGCCAGCAGTTTCGGGGGAGACTATGGCTACACCTTC	CASSFGGDYGYTF
16	TRBV5-6	TRBD1	TRBJ2-2	NA	TGTGCCAGCAGCTTGACAGGGGCATGGGACACCGGGGAGCTGTTTTTT	CASSLTGAWDTGELFF
14	TRBV7-7	NA	TRBJ1-1	NA	TGTGCTAGCAGCCCCTGGGCAGGGGATACTGAAGCTTTCTTT	CASSPWAGDTEAFF
14	TRBV27	NA	TRBJ1-1	NA	TGTGCCAGCAGTTTAACGCCAGGGAGGACTGAAGCTTTCTTT	CASSLTPGRTEAFF
16	TRBV5-1	TRBD1	TRBJ1-4	NA	TGCGCCAGCAGCCCGGGACAGATCGTTACTAATGAAAAACTGTTTTTT	CASSPGQIVTNEKLFF
14	TRBV2	TRBD2	TRBJ2-1	NA	TGTGCCAGCACCGGACTAGCGGTATACAATGAGCAGTTCTTC	CASTGLAVYNEQFF
16	TRBV28	TRBD2	TRBJ2-1	NA	TGTGCCAGCAGTTTATTAGCGGGGGGCCCCTACAATGAGCAGTTCTTC	CASSLLAGGPYNEQFF
13	TRBV19	NA	TRBJ1-4	NA	TGTGCCAGTAGTATTAGTCGGGATGAAAAACTGTTTTTT	CASSISRDEKLFF
15	TRBV5-1	TRBD2	TRBJ2-7	once	TGCGCCAGCAGCCTATATAGCGGGGACTCCTACGAGCAGTACTTC	CASSLYSGDSYEQYF
18	TRBV14	TRBD1	TRBJ1-1	few	TGTGCCAGCAGCCAAAGCTTAAGGCGGGACAGGGGATACACTGAAGCTTTCTTT	CASSQSLRRDRGYTEAFF
15	TRBV7-9	NA	TRBJ1-6	NA	TGTGCCAGCAGCATAATACAGGGTCATAATTCACCCCTCCACTTT	CASSIIQGHNSPLHF
14	TRBV19	NA	TRBJ1-1	NA	TGTGCCAGTAGCCCTGGTAGTCGGAACACTGAAGCTTTCTTT	CASSPGSRNTEAFF
17	TRBV6-6	NA	TRBJ1-1	NA	TGTGCCAGCAGTCCAACAGGGCTTTCCAGGTCGGTCACTGAAGCTTTCTTT	CASSPTGLSRSVTEAFF
14	TRBV2	TRBD1	TRBJ1-6	NA	TGTGCCAGCAGCAGAGGGACAGGACATTCACCCCTCCACTTT	CASSRGTGHSPLHF
14	TRBV5-1	NA	TRBJ2-3	NA	TGCGCCAGCAGCATCCCAGGGTCCACAGATACGCAGTATTTT	CASSIPGSTDTQYF
17	TRBV7-2	TRBD2	TRBJ2-3	NA	TGTGCCAGCAGCCCCGGTGCCCGGGGGGGCCTCACAGATACGCAGTATTTT	CASSPGARGGLTDTQYF
15	TRBV7-7	NA	TRBJ2-7	NA	TGTGCTAGCAGCTTAGGTTTACAGGGACCCCACGAGCAGTACTTC	CASSLGLQGPHEQYF
18	TRBV20-1	TRBD2	TRBJ2-1	NA	TGCAGTGCTAGTGCGAGACTAGCGGGAGGTCGAGGTGACAATGAGCAGTTCTTC	CSASARLAGGRGDNEQFF
15	TRBV13	TRBD1	TRBJ1-4	many	TGTGCCAGCAGCCAAGCGGACAGGGGGGATGAAAAACTGTTTTTT	CASSQADRGDEKLFF
15	TRBV24-1	NA	TRBJ2-5	NA	TGTGCCACCAGTGAGCCCGGGACAAGGGTGGAGACCCAGTACTTC	CATSEPGTRVETQYF
15	TRBV5-6	NA	TRBJ1-2	NA	TGTGCCAGCAGCTTCGGGTTGTCAGGGGCTGGTGGCTACACCTTC	CASSFGLSGAGGYTF
15	TRBV5-1	TRBD1	TRBJ2-1	NA	TGCGCCAGCAGCGGCGAGGACAGGTCCTACAATGAGCAGTTCTTC	CASSGEDRSYNEQFF
15	TRBV24-1	TRBD2	TRBJ2-2	NA	TGTGCCACCGAGGGAGCGGGAGTCAGAACCGGGGAGCTGTTTTTT	CATEGAGVRTGELFF
16	TRBV11-3	TRBD2	TRBJ2-4	NA	TGTGCCAGCAGCCAACTCGGGGGGGCCGCGGTAACCCCTCAGTACTTC	CASSQLGGAAVTPQYF
14	TRBV5-6	NA	TRBJ2-3	few	TGTGCCAGCAGTTTAGGAACGATCAGGGATACGCAGTATTTT	CASSLGTIRDTQYF
15	TRBV25-1	TRBD1	TRBJ1-1	NA	TGTGCCAGCGGGGCTGACAGGGGTCTTTACACTGAAGCTTTCTTT	CASGADRGLYTEAFF
16	TRBV18	TRBD1	TRBJ2-3	NA	TGTGCCAGCTCACCACCGGAGACAGGGGGGGCAGATACGCAGTATTTT	CASSPPETGGADTQYF
16	TRBV24-1	TRBD1	TRBJ2-7	NA	TGTGCCACCAGTGATACCGGGACAGGGGGGTCCTACGAGCAGTACTTC	CATSDTGTGGSYEQYF
13	TRBV12-3/TRBV12-4	NA	TRBJ1-2	NA	TGTGCCAGCAGTGAAGGAGATTCGAGGGGCTACACCTTC	CASSEGDSRGYTF
15	TRBV5-6	TRBD1	TRBJ1-2	NA	TGTGCCAGCAGCTTGGCCGGGACAGCTAACTATGGCTACACCTTC	CASSLAGTANYGYTF
16	TRBV7-8	TRBD2	TRBJ2-7	NA	TGTGCCAGCAGCTTCTTAGCGGGAGCGAGCTCCTACGAGCAGTACTTC	CASSFLAGASSYEQYF
18	TRBV9	NA	TRBJ1-1	once	TGTGCCAGCAGCGCGCGGGGAGCAGGGCAACTAGTAGACACTGAAGCTTTCTTT	CASSARGAGQLVDTEAFF
15	TRBV21-1	NA	TRBJ2-3	NA	TGTGCCAGCAGCGGGCGGGGGTATGATTCAGATACGCAGTATTTT	CASSGRGYDSDTQYF
13	TRBV28	NA	TRBJ2-3	NA	TGTGCCAGTTACTCCGGGGACACAGATACGCAGTATTTT	CASYSGDTDTQYF
16	TRBV10-3	NA	TRBJ2-1	many	TGTGCCATCAGTCAACCGGGGCGGGGATCCTACAATGAGCAGTTCTTC	CAISQPGRGSYNEQFF
17	TRBV24-1	TRBD1	TRBJ1-5	NA	TGTGCCACCAGTGATTTGACAGGGGGCTATAGCAATCAGCCCCAGCATTTT	CATSDLTGGYSNQPQHF
15	TRBV5-1	NA	TRBJ1-2	NA	TGCGCCAGCAGCGAAGAACAGGGCCGCGGTAAGGGCTACACCTTC	CASSEEQGRGKGYTF
17	TRBV5-1	TRBD1	TRBJ1-2	NA	TGCGCCAGCAGCAAAGCCGCAGGGGGGACAGCTTATTATGGCTACACCTTC	CASSKAAGGTAYYGYTF